This record concerns one T cell receptor (beta chain) sequence. The sample comes from a study of blood T cell repertoires in COVID-19. The CDR3 length is 16 residues. Germline V gene data show CDR1 as SNHLY and CDR2 as FYNNEI. J gave up 0 bases and V 10 bases, and 8 bases lay outside the gene matches. Repertoires were generated with immunoSEQ multiplex PCR, while TCRdb's copy carries only in-frame clones and drops some. The sample yields under 200,000 clones, about 80% seen once. This receptor was obtained from an older woman with COVID-19, enrolled during active disease. The source material was peripheral blood. The chain has TRBV2 and TRBJ2-6; TRBD1 agrees at 8 bases. The chain's CDR3 is CATRTGGTSGANVLTF. The DNA for the CDR3 is TGTGCCACCCGAACAGGGGGGACCTCTGGGGCCAACGTCCTGACTTTC.